This is a list of T cell receptor beta chains from one sample in a study of T cell repertoires in cytomegalovirus infection. TCRdb recomputed calls from the reads with MiXCR, one row per CDR3 protein. The sample has about 310,000 distinct CDR3 sequences; roughly 15% are singletons. Sample: PBMCs. The receptors shown here come from a human donor in good health (CMV status not recorded). Some clones in this sample may be carry-over from other donors' samples. CDR3s include the opening cysteine and the closing phenylalanine or tryptophan. D genes are given only for firm matches. Only some rows state a clone size, as once, few, many or a class for expanded clones.

NA	TRBV5-8	TRBJ2-4	few	TGTGCCAGCACACCAATGCGGGGATTCGGGGAAAACATTCAGTACTTC	CASTPMRGFGENIQYF
TRBD1	TRBV5-4	TRBJ1-6	few	TGTGCCAGCAGTCCGGGGGGGACAGGGGGCTTTTCGGATTCACCCCTCCACTTT	CASSPGGTGGFSDSPLHF
NA	TRBV5-6	TRBJ1-5	NA	TGTGCCAGCAGCGCAGGGGTGTATCAGCCCCAGCATTTT	CASSAGVYQPQHF
NA	TRBV7-2	TRBJ2-2	many	TGTGCCAGCAGCCTAAGCCCTCAAAGCGGGGAGCTGTTTTTT	CASSLSPQSGELFF
NA	TRBV7-9	TRBJ1-1	NA	TGTGCCAGCAGCTTACGCCAGGGCCTCGATGAAGCTTTCTTT	CASSLRQGLDEAFF
NA	TRBV5-6	TRBJ1-1	few	TGTGCCAGCAGCTTGTGGGCAGGGAGTAAGATGAACACTGAAGCTTTCTTT	CASSLWAGSKMNTEAFF
NA	TRBV7-9	TRBJ1-1	many	TGTGCCAGCAGCTTCACAGCTAACACTGAAGCTTTCTTT	CASSFTANTEAFF
NA	TRBV10-2	TRBJ2-7	many	TGCGCCAGCAGAGGCCTCCCGTGGAGCTCCTACGAGCAGTACTTC	CASRGLPWSSYEQYF
NA	TRBV7-2	TRBJ2-7	many	TGTGCCAGCAGCTCACAGAGCTCCTACGAGCAGTACTTC	CASSSQSSYEQYF
TRBD1	TRBV20-1	TRBJ1-5	NA	TGCAGTGCTAGGGCAGGGGGGGGCAATCAGCCCCAGCATTTT	CSARAGGGNQPQHF
NA	TRBV27	TRBJ2-2	NA	TGTGCCAGCAGTTTATTAGGTGGGCACACGAACACCGGGGAGCTGTTTTTT	CASSLLGGHTNTGELFF
NA	TRBV10-3	TRBJ2-5	few	TGTGCCATCAGTGAGGGTTCCCCGGAGACCCAGTACTTC	CAISEGSPETQYF
TRBD1	TRBV7-2	TRBJ2-1	many	TGTGCCAGCAGCTTAGGGGTTCCGGGGACAGGGGACCTCAGCTCCTACAATGAGCAGTTCTTC	CASSLGVPGTGDLSSYNEQFF
NA	TRBV24-1	TRBJ2-2	many	TGTGCCACCAGTGGGACAGCACCGAACACCGGGGAGCTGTTTTTT	CATSGTAPNTGELFF
NA	TRBV7-9	TRBJ2-7	many	TGTGCCAGCAGCCGCAGCGCGTACGAGCAGTACTTC	CASSRSAYEQYF
NA	TRBV12-3/TRBV12-4	TRBJ1-1	NA	TGTGCCAGCAGCTCGCGGGGCCAGAACACTGAAGCTTTCTTT	CASSSRGQNTEAFF
NA	TRBV5-6	TRBJ1-1	NA	TGTGCCAGCAGCTTGGGCGGAGGGAATGAAGCTTTCTTT	CASSLGGGNEAFF
NA	TRBV4-2	TRBJ1-2	NA	TGTGCCAGCAGCCAAGAGTCGGCGGACACAGGATATGGCTACACCTTC	CASSQESADTGYGYTF
NA	TRBV7-2	TRBJ1-4	many	TGTGCCAGCAGCTTTCAGGGGAGTGGTGAAAAACTGTTTTTT	CASSFQGSGEKLFF
TRBD1	TRBV12-3/TRBV12-4	TRBJ1-2	many	TGTGCCAGCAGTTTAGTGACTGGACAGGTGGGAGTTCCCTGGGGTTATGGCTACACCTTC	CASSLVTGQVGVPWGYGYTF
TRBD2	TRBV7-2	TRBJ2-5	many	TGTGCCAGCAGGGCAAGCGGGGGGGCACGGGAGACCCAGTACTTC	CASRASGGARETQYF
NA	TRBV7-2	TRBJ1-1	many	TGTGCCAGCAGCACCCAGTATGGAGCGGGGATCACTGAAGCTTTCTTT	CASSTQYGAGITEAFF
NA	TRBV7-8	TRBJ2-5	many	TGTGCCAGCAGCTTAGGGGACATATACCAAGAGACCCAGTACTTC	CASSLGDIYQETQYF
NA	TRBV10-3	TRBJ2-5	NA	TGTGCCATCAGTGAGATGGGGCCCCAGTACTTC	CAISEMGPQYF
TRBD1	TRBV5-4	TRBJ1-6	NA	TGTGCCAGCAGCTCGGGACAGGGGGCCTTCAATTCACCCCTCCACTTT	CASSSGQGAFNSPLHF
NA	TRBV6-1	TRBJ2-5	many	TGTGCCAGCAGTGTAGAAGGGAGGAAAGAGACCCAGTACTTC	CASSVEGRKETQYF
NA	TRBV15	TRBJ1-5	NA	TGTGCCACCAGCCGAGAGGCAGGGGCCGACAATCAGCCCCAGCATTTT	CATSREAGADNQPQHF
TRBD2	TRBV20-1	TRBJ2-3	NA	TGCAGTGCTAGAGTACTAGCGGGGGTGGATACGCAGTATTTT	CSARVLAGVDTQYF
NA	TRBV6-5	TRBJ1-1	NA	TGTGCCAGCAGTTACTGGAGGACGGGAACCAGCACTGAAGCTTTCTTT	CASSYWRTGTSTEAFF
TRBD1	TRBV20-1	TRBJ1-2	few	TGCAGTGCTAGAGAATGGGGCGACAGGGGCAGTCCCTATGGCTACACCTTC	CSAREWGDRGSPYGYTF
TRBD1	TRBV6-1	TRBJ1-5	NA	TGTGCCAGCAGAACCTTTACCCGGGACAGGGGGCCTCAGCCCCAGCATTTT	CASRTFTRDRGPQPQHF
NA	TRBV9	TRBJ1-1	many	TGTGCCAGCAGCGTAGATCCCTCGAACACTGAAGCTTTCTTT	CASSVDPSNTEAFF
NA	TRBV2	TRBJ1-4	NA	TGTGCCAGCGAACGGCGGTCTAGAGAAAAACTGTTTTTT	CASERRSREKLFF
TRBD2	TRBV7-8	TRBJ2-1	few	TGTGCCAGCAGCCCGACTAGCGGGGGGCCCGCTGATGAGCAGTTCTTC	CASSPTSGGPADEQFF
NA	TRBV6-1	TRBJ2-4	few	TGTGCCAGCAGTTTAAGTGCCAAAAACATTCAGTACTTC	CASSLSAKNIQYF
NA	TRBV20-1	TRBJ1-1	NA	TGCAGTGCTAGGGTTTGGGGGAACACTGAAGCTTTCTTT	CSARVWGNTEAFF
NA	TRBV7-2	TRBJ2-1	NA	TGTGCCAGCAGCAGTGGGGGGGCCACATACAATGAGCAGTTCTTC	CASSSGGATYNEQFF
TRBD2	TRBV4-3	TRBJ2-1	NA	TGCGCCAGCAGCCCTCTCGGCGGACTAGCGGGGGATTTGGGTGAGCAGTTCTTC	CASSPLGGLAGDLGEQFF
NA	TRBV7-2	TRBJ2-7	many	TGTGCCAGCAGCCCCGGTGCGGGACTCTCCTACGAGCAGTACTTC	CASSPGAGLSYEQYF
NA	TRBV28	TRBJ2-3	NA	TGTGCCAGCAGTTCCCTTAAAGACGGCACAGATACGCAGTATTTT	CASSSLKDGTDTQYF
TRBD2	TRBV6-4	TRBJ2-1	few	TGTGCCAGCAGTCGAGCGGGGGCGTTAAATGAGCAGTTCTTC	CASSRAGALNEQFF
NA	TRBV5-4	TRBJ2-1	few	TGTGCCAGCAGCTTAGGGACGCCAGCCTCCTACAATGAGCAGTTCTTC	CASSLGTPASYNEQFF
TRBD2	TRBV7-2	TRBJ2-4	many	TGTGCCAGCAGCAGCCGACTAGCGGGGGGGCGGAACATTCAGTACTTC	CASSSRLAGGRNIQYF
NA	TRBV4-1	TRBJ2-7	many	TGCGCCAGCAGCCAAGGTTACAATGGCCCCTACGAGCAGTACTTC	CASSQGYNGPYEQYF
TRBD1	TRBV6-2/TRBV6-3	TRBJ1-1	few	TGTGCCAGCAGGTGGGACAGTGTTACCACTGAAGCTTTCTTT	CASRWDSVTTEAFF